This TCR beta chain comes out of a study of CD8+ T cells in alopecia areata. Study-level points and caveats: Scalp sequencing also captures normal skin's resident alphabeta T cells. Higher clonality than in normal scalp was seen in lesional scalp, especially alopecia totalis/universalis.

Extracted RNA was reverse transcribed, and the resulting cDNA served as sequencing template. Repertoires were generated with immunoSEQ multiplex PCR, while TCRdb's copy carries only in-frame clones and drops some. The sample carries about 200,000 clones, roughly three fifths recorded once. A note on this clone: Its antigen is unknown.

Cell sorting was applied to PBMCs, and CD4+ and CD8+ T cells were collected. Germline V gene data show CDR1 as SNHLY and CDR2 as FYNNEI. V shed 5 bases and J shed 3 bases, with 19 bases lying between them. The CDR3 length is 16 residues. The receptor was derived from a human donor in good health. Source material: CD8+ T cells sorted from blood. The chain has TRBV2 and TRBJ1-2, with a weak D call TRBD1 (6 bases). The chain's CDR3 is CASSSPPTGLDYGYTF. The CDR3 nucleotides read TGTGCCAGCAGTTCTCCTCCGACAGGATTGGACTATGGCTACACCTTC. Full variable domain (missing parts from reference TRBV2 and TRBJ1-2): EPEVTQTPSHQVTQMGQEVILRCVPISNHLYFYWYRQILGQKVEFLVSFYNNEISEKSEIFDDQFSVERPDGSNFTLKIRSTKLEDSAMYFCASSSPPTGLDYGYTFGSGTRLTVV.